The entry that follows covers one T cell receptor beta chain sequence. The sample comes from a study of blood T cell repertoires in COVID-19. V gave up 2 bases and J gave up 5 bases, with 12 bases separating them. Per the germline V gene, CDR1 is SQVTM and CDR2 is ANQGSEA. The length of the CDR3 is 13 residues. Those enrolled, adults aged roughly 18 to 100 years, came from about two dozen US areas. Which cohort a participant joined came from the clinical history participants gave. Assay used: immunoSEQ multiplex PCR; TCRdb lists only in-frame clones, some missing. The data contain 200,000 to 300,000 clones, about 89% of them singletons.

This TCR derives from a woman aged 25 to 39 who had recovered from COVID-19. J is TRBJ2-5 and V is TRBV29-1; D possibly corresponds to TRBD1 (6 bases). The sequenced sample was PBMCs or T cells enriched from blood (not recorded which). DNA for the CDR3: TGCAGCGTTGAAAGAGGCAGGGGCGAGACCCAGTACTTC. Translation gives CSVERGRGETQYF. Looking up the rest from reference TRBV29-1 and TRBJ2-5 gives the full variable domain: SAVISQKPSRDICQRGTSLTIQCQVDSQVTMMFWYRQQPGQSLTLIATANQGSEATYESGFVIDKFPISRPNLTFSTLTVSNMSPEDSSIYLCSVERGRGETQYFGPGTRLLVL.